The 26 T cell receptor beta chains below come from one sample, sequenced in a study of CD8 T cells in Susac syndrome. cDNA came from 0.5 to 1 ug RNA primed by random hexamers. TCRdb passed the immunoSEQ multiplex PCR reads through MiXCR, listing each CDR3 protein once. This table holds 250,000 to 300,000 distinct CDR3 sequences, 85% found once. Sequenced: CD8+ T cells from PBMCs. The receptors shown here come from a human donor with multiple sclerosis.

The chain has TRBV7-6 and TRBJ2-3, with D possibly being TRBD2 (6 bases). V was pared by 5 bases and J by 3 bases, with 15 bases between. This CDR3 is 15 amino acids long. Per germline, CDR1 SGHVS and CDR2 FNYEAQ. CDR3 protein: CASSLTSRETDTQYF. The CDR3 DNA reads TGTGCCAGCAGCCTCACTAGCAGGGAGACAGATACGCAGTATTTT.

The V and J genes are TRBV19 and TRBJ2-1, with D perhaps matching TRBD1 (6 bases). The CDR3 extends over 13 amino acids. Trimming left V 7 bases short and J 4 bases short, with 11 bases between. Germline CDR1 and CDR2: LNHDA and SQIVND (reference sequence). The CDR3 nucleotides are TGTGCCAGTACCAGGGGCCCTTACAATGAGCAGTTCTTC. As protein: CASTRGPYNEQFF.

The CDR3 sequence is CASSDRTAGRADTQYF. The CDR3 coding sequence is TGTGCCAGCAGCGACCGGACAGCGGGACGGGCAGATACGCAGTATTTT. The chain has TRBV5-6 and TRBJ2-3; D may be TRBD2 (7 bases). Germline assignment: CDR1 SGHDT and CDR2 YYEEEE. The V end lost 4 bases, the J end lost 4 bases, and 19 bases lay between the germline ends. This CDR3 region has 16 residues. Complete variable domain (other parts from reference TRBV5-6 and TRBJ2-3): DAGVTQSPTHLIKTRGQQVTLRCSPKSGHDTVSWYQQALGQGPQFIFQYYEEEERQRGNFPDRFSGHQFPNYSSELNVNALLLGDSALYLCASSDRTAGRADTQYFGPGTRLTVL.

Written as DNA, the CDR3 is TGCAGTGCTAGAGATCGATGGGCAGGCACTTTCTTCAAGCAGTACTTC. This codes for CSARDRWAGTFFKQYF. This sequence joins TRBV20-1 and TRBJ2-7; D is unclear. Trimming stripped 0 bases from V and 8 bases from J, with 23 bases between. The CDR3 is made up of 16 amino acids. Germline values: CDR1 DFQATT, CDR2 SNEGSKA (reference sequence).

The rearrangement joins TRBV9 to TRBJ1-1; D remains ambiguous. From germline, CDR1 is SGDLS and CDR2 YYNGEE. V was pared by 0 bases and J by 8 bases, with 11 bases between. The CDR3 runs to 13 residues. CDR3 bases: TGTGCCAGCAGCGTAGTAAGGGAAAAAGAAGCTTTCTTT. It is translated as CASSVVREKEAFF. Based on the CDR3 plus reference TRBV9 and TRBJ1-1, the full variable domain is DSGVTQTPKHLITATGQRVTLRCSPRSGDLSVYWYQQSLDQGLQFLIQYYNGEERAKGNILERFSAQQFPDLHSELNLSSLELGDSALYFCASSVVREKEAFFGQGTRLTVV.

The V and J genes are TRBV7-6 and TRBJ2-3; possibly TRBD2 for D (5 bases). Germline lookup yields CDR1 SGHVS and CDR2 FNYEAQ. Trimming took 5 bases from V and 2 from J, leaving 14 bases between them. The CDR3 sequence is 15 residues long. The CDR3 DNA sequence: TGTGCCAGCAGCCTCGGAGGTGCTCCCACAGATACGCAGTATTTT. This gives the protein CASSLGGAPTDTQYF.

The gene calls are TRBV7-2 and TRBJ2-3, with unresolved D. CDR3 size: 15 residues. Germline V gives CDR1 SGHTA, CDR2 FQGNSA. Trimming removed 4 bases at V and 6 bases at J, with 17 bases between. The chain's CDR3 is CASSSYLREMDTQYF. CDR3 in DNA: TGTGCCAGCAGCTCATACCTCCGTGAGATGGATACGCAGTATTTT.

The chain joins TRBV7-9 to TRBJ1-1; tentative D call: TRBD1 (5 bases). There are 16 residues in the CDR3. In germline, CDR1 is SEHNR, CDR2 FQNEAQ (reference sequence). The V end was cut by 0 bases, the J end by 6 bases, with 17 bases between. The DNA of the CDR3 is TGTGCCAGCAGCTTAGCGGGGGAGGGGTTTATTCCTGAAGCTTTCTTT. Protein sequence: CASSLAGEGFIPEAFF.

CDR3 bases: TGCGCCAGCAGCCATGTCCGGGACAGGGGGGACGAGCAGTACTTC. Protein product: CASSHVRDRGDEQYF. The rearrangement uses TRBV4-1 and TRBJ2-7, with 11 bases lining up with TRBD1. Germline-derived CDR1 and CDR2 are MGHRA and YSYEKL. With V trimmed by 3 bases and J by 5 bases, 6 bases remained unmatched. CDR3 length: 15 amino acids.

V is TRBV27 and J is TRBJ2-5, with 10 bases matching TRBD2. Germline CDR1 MNHEY, CDR2 SMNVEV (reference sequence). V was clipped by 1 base and J by 4 bases; unmatched bases: 9. The CDR3 consists of 17 residues. This chain's CDR3 is CASSLLDVAGGRETQYF. In DNA form, the CDR3 reads TGTGCCAGCAGTTTATTGGACGTAGCGGGAGGACGAGAGACCCAGTACTTC.

The chain combines TRBV20-1 with TRBJ2-2; D gene uncertain. V lost 0 bases and J 5 bases, leaving 7 bases between the germline ends. CDR3 length: 13 amino acids. Germline V gene data show CDR1 as DFQATT and CDR2 as SNEGSKA (reference sequence). The CDR3 region is CSAREQPTGELFF. In DNA form, the CDR3 reads TGCAGTGCTAGAGAACAGCCTACCGGGGAGCTGTTTTTT.

The table lists this clonotype with a few counts. The chain recombines TRBV7-2 with TRBJ2-5, with D possibly being TRBD2 (5 bases). Between the trimmed V and J ends, which lost 3 bases and 3 bases, there was a span of 5 bases. CDR1 is SGHTA and CDR2 is FQGNSA in the germline V gene. The CDR3 covers 12 residues. CDR3 sequence reads: CASSLREETQYF. The CDR3, as DNA: TGTGCCAGCAGCTTGCGGGAAGAGACCCAGTACTTC.

CDR3: CASSLGLLVRTQYF. For the CDR3, the DNA is TGTGCCAGCAGCTTGGGCCTTCTGGTTAGGACCCAGTACTTC. The chain uses TRBV5-6 and TRBJ2-5, with D hard to call. The V end lost 0 bases, the J end lost 7 bases, and 13 bases lay between the germline ends. CDR3 length: 14 residues. Germline lookup yields CDR1 SGHDT and CDR2 YYEEEE.

This clonotype has just a few counts. The chain links TRBV7-8 to TRBJ2-7; 11 bases fit TRBD2. Unmatched junction bases numbered 15, after V lost 1 base and J lost 4 bases. The germline V gene has CDR1 SGHVS and CDR2 FQNEAQ. The CDR3 contains 19 residues. The CDR3 DNA sequence: TGTGCCAGCAGCTTAGGGGGAGGGGCTAGCGGGAGGTCGCGGTACGAGCAGTACTTC. Translating it yields CASSLGGGASGRSRYEQYF.

The V call is TRBV6-1, the J call TRBJ2-3; D possibly corresponds to TRBD1 (6 bases). This CDR3 spans 18 amino acids. Germline loops: CDR1 MNHNS, CDR2 SASEGT. Trimming took 7 bases from V and 6 from J, leaving 29 bases between them. CDR3 protein: CASTVYPLEDSEWDTQYF. In nucleotides, the CDR3 is TGTGCCAGCACAGTTTATCCGCTCGAGGACAGTGAGTGGGATACGCAGTATTTT.

Details on this clonotype: At one of its ends the junction is not consistent with the germline gene, which may arise from a read error. The rearrangement links TRBV12-3 or TRBV12-4 to TRBJ2-7, with 8 bases that match TRBD2. The CDR3 spans 15 residues. The CDR3 sequence: CASSLGLAGPLEQYF. Here the CDR3 DNA reads TGTGCCAGCAGCTTAGGACTAGCTGGGCCTCTGGAGCAGTACTTC.

The chain carries TRBV2 and TRBJ2-7; 8 nucleotides line up with TRBD1. Germline CDR1 SNHLY, CDR2 FYNNEI. V lost 4 bases to trimming and J lost 7 bases; unmatched junction nucleotides: 12. The length of the CDR3 is 15 residues. The CDR3 DNA reads as TGTGCCAGCAGTGCTCAGGGGGCCCGACCGGGGGAGCAGTACTTC. Translating it yields CASSAQGARPGEQYF.

V usage is TRBV28 and J usage is TRBJ1-2, with 8 bases that match TRBD1. With V trimmed by 3 bases and J by 10 bases, 4 bases remained unmatched. Germline-derived CDR1 and CDR2 are MDHEN and SYDVKM. The CDR3 sequence is 12 residues long. The CDR3: CASSFTTGDYTF. CDR3 DNA sequence: TGTGCCAGCAGTTTCACGACAGGGGACTACACCTTC.

The chain employs TRBV6-1 and TRBJ1-1; no clear D. Germline loops: CDR1 MNHNS, CDR2 SASEGT. Trimming pared 2 bases from V and 1 base from J, leaving 11 bases between. The CDR3 covers 15 residues. CDR3 nucleotide sequence: TGTGCCAGCAGTGAAAGTTTAGGAGGGAACACTGAAGCTTTCTTT. It is translated as CASSESLGGNTEAFF.

This sequence joins TRBV4-3 and TRBJ2-3; D call uncertain. Deletions cut 2 bases from V and 0 bases from J, with 15 bases between. This CDR3 has 17 residues. The V gene's germline CDR1 is LGHNA and CDR2 YSLEER. CDR3: CASSQFVWGSSTDTQYF. The CDR3 region has the DNA TGCGCCAGCAGCCAATTTGTTTGGGGTTCTAGCACAGATACGCAGTATTTT.

J is TRBJ1-4 and V is TRBV25-1; a weak D match, TRBD1 (5 bases). This CDR3 spans 19 amino acids. The germline V gene encodes CDR1 MGHDK and CDR2 SYGVNS. Trimming took 2 bases from V and 0 from J, leaving 19 bases between them. The CDR3 loop reads CASSEVGDLEIATNEKLFF. CDR3 DNA sequence: TGTGCCAGCAGTGAAGTCGGGGACCTGGAAATTGCAACTAATGAAAAACTGTTTTTT.

The genes are TRBV15 and TRBJ1-2; D call uncertain. Germline assignment: CDR1 LNHNV and CDR2 YYDKDF (reference sequence). CDR3 length: 10 amino acids. The V gene lost 8 bases and the J gene lost 4 bases, with 5 bases spanning the gap. The CDR3: CATGRYGYTF. Here the CDR3 DNA reads TGTGCCACCGGTCGCTATGGCTACACCTTC.

The rearrangement links TRBV19 to TRBJ2-7; 11 nucleotides line up with TRBD2. The CDR3 sequence is 13 residues long. Germline assignment: CDR1 LNHDA and CDR2 SQIVND (reference sequence). V trimming: 7 bases; J trimming: 5 bases; junction bases outside the gene matches: 4. This chain's CDR3 is CASNLAGGDEQYF. The DNA for the CDR3 is TGTGCCAGTAATCTAGCGGGAGGAGACGAGCAGTACTTC. The full variable domain, in which reference TRBV19 and TRBJ2-7 provide the parts outside the CDR3, is DGGITQSPKYLFRKEGQNVTLSCEQNLNHDAMYWYRQDPGQGLRLIYYSQIVNDFQKGDIAEGYSVSREKKESFPLTVTSAQKNPTAFYLCASNLAGGDEQYFGPGTRLTVT.

The chain has TRBV29-1 and TRBJ2-1; D uncertain. V lost 3 bases and J 7 bases, leaving 7 bases between the germline ends. CDR1 and CDR2 (germline): SQVTM, ANQGSEA. This CDR3 comprises 11 residues. CDR3: CSVDYRNEQFF. The CDR3 region has the DNA TGCAGCGTTGATTATCGGAATGAGCAGTTCTTC.

This chain uses TRBV7-4 with TRBJ2-2; D call uncertain. Germline V gives CDR1 SGHVT, CDR2 SQSDAQ. Trimming took 5 bases from V and 3 from J, leaving 10 bases between them. This CDR3 is 14 amino acids long. The CDR3 DNA sequence: TGTGCCAGCAGCCGGGCTCCAGACACCGGGGAGCTGTTTTTT. Translated, it gives CASSRAPDTGELFF.

The CDR3 loop is CASSITGISQETQYF. The CDR3 nucleotides are TGTGCCAGCAGTATCACAGGGATAAGCCAAGAGACCCAGTACTTC. The chain employs TRBV28 and TRBJ2-5, with TRBD1 as a possible D gene (6 bases). This CDR3 spans 15 amino acids. Trimming took off 5 bases at V and 1 base at J, with 14 bases between the two ends. The germline gives CDR1 MDHEN, CDR2 SYDVKM.